This T cell receptor (beta chain) was captured by sequencing in a study of CD4 and CD8 cells across lung adenocarcinoma regions. Samples came from patients with localized non-small cell lung adenocarcinoma. TCRdb reprocessed the PCR reads via MiXCR and lists one record per CDR3 protein. In the table there are approximately 13,000 distinct CDR3 sequences, approximately 57% of which are singletons. The CDR3 consists of 13 residues. CDR1 is ENHRY and CDR2 is SYGVKD in the germline V gene. Material: CD8+ T cells from the center of a lung tumor. The source is a female donor with lung adenocarcinoma. The CD4 and CD8 labels of this study may be unreliable. The chain links TRBV10-3 to TRBJ2-2, with 8 bases aligning to TRBD1. With the DNA end fitting TRBJ2-3 better, the J assignment may be wrong. CDR3 protein: CASRDRNTGAQYF. The CDR3, as DNA: TGTGCCTCCAGGGACAGGAACACCGGTGCGCAGTATTTT.